In its sample, the clone carrying this T cell receptor beta chain was seen many times. Its antigen is currently unknown. The source of the sample is a study of Graves' ophthalmopathy and Graves' hyperthyroidism. Notes on the study in general: At 70.59% sensitivity and approximately 74% specificity, the model predicted progression of the ophthalmopathy. Ophthalmopathy was separated from stable hyperthyroidism by a 13-signature model with 87.88% sensitivity and approximately 79% specificity.

Each diagnosis was determined on the basis of clinical symptoms, serum thyroxine, TRAb, thyroid ultrasound and orbital computed tomography. Sampling approximately 10 ml of fresh peripheral blood provided the PBMCs. This CDR3 contains 12 residues. With 1 base removed from V and 9 bases from J, the gap between germline ends came to 10 bases. The V gene's germline CDR1 is SEHNR and CDR2 FQNEAQ (reference sequence). Investigators amplified TCR beta CDR3 regions from RNA transcripts. HTBI-primed RT-PCR formed the first round, and a multiplex PCR formed the second. TCRdb used MiXCR to reprocess the multiplex PCR reads, holding one entry per CDR3 protein. This sample has almost 750,000 distinct CDR3 sequences, with approximately 40% found just once.

The TCR was taken from an adult man with Graves' ophthalmopathy. This chain links TRBV7-9 with TRBJ2-7; possible D gene TRBD2, 6 bases. Sequencing was carried out using peripheral blood. The CDR3 loop is CASSLGEVGQYF. The DNA of the CDR3 is TGTGCCAGCAGCTTAGGGGAGGTCGGGCAGTACTTC.